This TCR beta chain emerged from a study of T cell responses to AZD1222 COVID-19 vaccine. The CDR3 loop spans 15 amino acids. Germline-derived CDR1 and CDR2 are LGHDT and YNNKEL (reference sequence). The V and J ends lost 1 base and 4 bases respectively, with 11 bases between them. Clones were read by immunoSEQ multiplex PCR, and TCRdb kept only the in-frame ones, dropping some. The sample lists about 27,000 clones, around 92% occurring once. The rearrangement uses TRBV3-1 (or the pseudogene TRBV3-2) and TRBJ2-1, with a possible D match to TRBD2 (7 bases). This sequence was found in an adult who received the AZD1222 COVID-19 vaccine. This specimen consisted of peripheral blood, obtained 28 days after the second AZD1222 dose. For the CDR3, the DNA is TGTGCCAGCAGCCAAGTTGGGGGGGCTTACAATGAGCAGTTCTTC. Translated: CASSQVGGAYNEQFF.